This T cell receptor (beta chain) originates from a study of shared clonotypes between healthy human individuals. Across the whole study: Each donor contributed plates that comprised three CD4 naive, three CD4 memory, two CD8 naive and one CD8 memory.

With respect to this clone: Its antigen remains unidentified.

This CDR3 comprises 13 residues. The germline V gene has CDR1 MDHEN and CDR2 SYDVKM. Trimming removed 6 bases from V and 3 bases from J, with 9 bases in between. Findings and caveats of the study: Generation probabilities were higher for clonotypes shared across all four sorted-subset donors than for unshared ones.

CD45RO+ cells plus CCR7-negative CD45RA+ TemRA cells formed CD8 memory. The assay was immunoSEQ multiplex PCR, and TCRdb's table has in-frame clones only and misses some. This sample has about 380,000 clones; around 96% occur once, and the top ten carry about 0.32%. J is TRBJ1-5 and V is TRBV28; possibly TRBD1 for D (6 bases). The source is a man aged 25-45 years in good health. The material sequenced was memory CD8+ T cells sorted from blood. Specified subset: CD45RO+ cells pooled with CCR7-negative TemRA cells. CDR3 loop: CASSRDINQPQHF. The CDR3 nucleotides are TGTGCCAGCAGCCGGGACATCAATCAGCCCCAGCATTTT.